The clone carrying this T cell receptor (beta chain) occurred a few times. Its antigen is undetermined. A J-beta primer mix and a sample-barcoded 5' primer were used in a second PCR of about 7 to 12 cycles. TCRdb itself ran the 5' RACE reads through MiXCR, one entry per CDR3 protein. The table lists around 1,500,000 distinct CDR3 sequences, roughly 30% of them singletons. Each sample gave at least 7 million isolated PBMCs. This sample was included in a study of blood T cells in healthy people across ages. Study-wide points: Shifts in expanded clonotypes may have been confounded by donor CMV status, which was unknown. Investigators viewed diversity estimates from one million T cells as underestimates, the study reported.

There are 17 residues in the CDR3. CDR1 is LGHNT and CDR2 is FRNRAP in the germline V gene. Losses at the gene ends were 6 bases for V and 2 bases for J; bases not matched to a gene: 14. V is TRBV12-5 and J is TRBJ2-7; the match to TRBD1 covers 9 bases. The sequenced sample consisted of blood. The TCR comes from a woman between 25 and 40 years old in good health. The CDR3 region has the DNA TGTGCTAGTGGCCCTAAAACCGGGACAGGGTCCGCCTACGAGCAGTACTTC. It is translated as CASGPKTGTGSAYEQYF.